This TCR beta chain was captured by sequencing in a study of early T cells in non-severe SARS-CoV-2 infection. CDR3 size: 14 residues. V was pared by 1 base and J by 3 bases, with 7 bases between. The germline V gene has CDR1 SGHAT and CDR2 FQNNGV. TCRdb ran MiXCR on the 5' RACE reads and lists one entry per CDR3 protein. The profile covers about 77,000 distinct CDR3 sequences, with about 16% appearing a single time and 2.9% taken by the ten largest. V is TRBV11-2 and J is TRBJ1-5; D gene ambiguous. The sequencing sample was made of whole blood. This TCR was sampled from an adult who was a healthcare worker with PCR-confirmed SARS-CoV-2 infection or an uninfected control (not recorded which). CDR3 loop: CASSLAGYNQPQHF. In DNA form, the CDR3 reads TGTGCCAGCAGCTTAGCAGGTTACAATCAGCCCCAGCATTTT.